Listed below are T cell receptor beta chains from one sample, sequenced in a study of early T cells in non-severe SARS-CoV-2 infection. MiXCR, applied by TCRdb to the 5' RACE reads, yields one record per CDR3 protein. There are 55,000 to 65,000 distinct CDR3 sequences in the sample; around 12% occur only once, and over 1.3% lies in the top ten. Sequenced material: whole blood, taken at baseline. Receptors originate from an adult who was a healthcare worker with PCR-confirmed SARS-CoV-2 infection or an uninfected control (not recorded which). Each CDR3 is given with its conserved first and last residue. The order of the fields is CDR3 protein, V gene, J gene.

CDR3: CASSLPTSGQETQYF
V: TRBV28
J: TRBJ2-5

CDR3: CASSVGPQAYEQYF
V: TRBV9
J: TRBJ2-7

CDR3: CASSDAASGRDEQFF
V: TRBV10-1
J: TRBJ2-1

CDR3: CASSRQGDDQPQHF
V: TRBV7-9
J: TRBJ1-5

CDR3: CASSHRVDEQFF
V: TRBV5-1
J: TRBJ2-1

CDR3: CASSLAWLGNEQFF
V: TRBV7-8
J: TRBJ2-1

CDR3: CASRIRGGGNYGYTF
V: TRBV28
J: TRBJ1-2

CDR3: CASRGLAGPDTQYF
V: TRBV6-2/TRBV6-3
J: TRBJ2-3

CDR3: CSAGGQAAYGYTF
V: TRBV20-1
J: TRBJ1-2

CDR3: CASSATIYEQYF
V: TRBV6-1
J: TRBJ2-7